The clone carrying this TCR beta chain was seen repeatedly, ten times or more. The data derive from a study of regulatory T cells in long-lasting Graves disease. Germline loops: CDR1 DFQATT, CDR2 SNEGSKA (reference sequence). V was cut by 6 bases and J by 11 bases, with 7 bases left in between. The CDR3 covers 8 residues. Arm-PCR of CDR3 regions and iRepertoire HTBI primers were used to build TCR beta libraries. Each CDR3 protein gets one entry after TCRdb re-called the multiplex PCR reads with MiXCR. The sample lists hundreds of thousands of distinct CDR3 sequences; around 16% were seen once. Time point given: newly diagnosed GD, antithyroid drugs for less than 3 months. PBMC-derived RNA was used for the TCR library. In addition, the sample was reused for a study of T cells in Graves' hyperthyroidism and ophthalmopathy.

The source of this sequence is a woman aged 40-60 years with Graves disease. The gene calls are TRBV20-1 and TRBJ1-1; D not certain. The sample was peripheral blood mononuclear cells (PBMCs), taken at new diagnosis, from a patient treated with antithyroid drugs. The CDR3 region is CSAGVAFF. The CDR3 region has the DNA TGCAGTGCCGGGGTTGCTTTCTTT.